The source of this T cell receptor (beta chain) is a study of T cells in Graves' hyperthyroidism and ophthalmopathy. Across the whole study: At the time of initial diagnosis and before any treatment, peripheral blood was collected.

This clonotype showed up many times. No antigen is known for it. CDR3 length equals 14 residues. Germline loops: CDR1 SGHAT, CDR2 FQDESV (reference sequence). With 2 bases removed from V and 1 base from J, the gap between germline ends came to 8 bases. Absent ophthalmopathy progression within 18 months defined stable Graves' hyperthyroidism. Each diagnosis was grounded in clinical symptoms, serum thyroxine and TRAb, thyroid ultrasound, and orbital computed tomography. RNA transcripts yielded amplified TCR beta CDR3 regions. Researchers ran a first-round RT-PCR on the TCR CDR3 using the HTBI primer set. In TCRdb, the multiplex PCR reads were re-called with MiXCR into one record per CDR3 protein. The sample has about 560,000 distinct CDR3 sequences, roughly a sixth seen once; the top ten hold about 17%. Findings and caveats of the study: The model anticipated ophthalmopathy a median about six months pre-onset.

The origin of this receptor is a woman aged 18-29 years with Graves' hyperthyroidism. The chain recombines TRBV11-1 with TRBJ1-1; no reliable D call. Sequenced input: blood. The CDR3 is CASSLSHGNTEAFF. For the CDR3, the DNA is TGTGCCAGCAGCTTAAGTCATGGGAACACTGAAGCTTTCTTT.